This TCR beta chain was recorded in a study of glioma-infiltrating T cells after dendritic cell vaccination. Whole-study context: Autologous tumor lysate-pulsed dendritic cell vaccination was given between the early 2000s and the early 2010s. Dendritic cells derived from monocytes and pulsed with autologous tumor lysate formed the vaccine.

The CDR3 is 15 residues long. The V and J ends lost 6 bases and 5 bases respectively, with 17 bases between them. CDR1 is MDHEN, CDR2 SYDVKM, per germline. Up to roughly 2 ug genomic DNA was used for TCRB CDR3 amplification. The PCR used 60 V beta and 13 J beta primers. Generated by immunoSEQ multiplex PCR, the TCRdb table keeps only in-frame clones and is missing some. The sample includes about 96,000 clones, over 60% of them seen just once. This clonotype originated in a human donor with glioblastoma. V and J are TRBV28 and TRBJ2-1; TRBD2 is a possible D gene (6 bases). The source was blood, collected before dendritic cell vaccination. CDR3 amino acids: CASSPPGTLNNEQFF. CDR3 in DNA: TGTGCCAGCAGCCCTCCTGGGACTTTAAACAATGAGCAGTTCTTC.